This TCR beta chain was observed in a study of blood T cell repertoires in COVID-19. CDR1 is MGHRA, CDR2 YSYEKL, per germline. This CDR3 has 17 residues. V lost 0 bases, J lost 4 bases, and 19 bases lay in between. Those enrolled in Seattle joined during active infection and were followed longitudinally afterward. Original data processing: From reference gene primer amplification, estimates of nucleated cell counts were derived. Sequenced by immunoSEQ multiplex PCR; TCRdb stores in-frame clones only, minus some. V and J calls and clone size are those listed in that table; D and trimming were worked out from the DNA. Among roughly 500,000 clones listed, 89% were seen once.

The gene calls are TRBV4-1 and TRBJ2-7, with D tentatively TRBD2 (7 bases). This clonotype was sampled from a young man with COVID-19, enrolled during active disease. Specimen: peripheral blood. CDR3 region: CASSQDGGARVKYEQYF. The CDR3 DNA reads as TGCGCCAGCAGCCAAGATGGGGGGGCCAGGGTGAAATACGAGCAGTACTTC.